The 17 T cell receptor beta chains below come from one sample, sequenced in a study of beta chain features in type 1 diabetes. Their recognized antigens are unknown. The authors reverse transcribed all of the isolated RNA, so sequencing captured expressed TCRB transcripts. Generated by immunoSEQ multiplex PCR, the TCRdb table keeps only in-frame clones and is missing some. The data contain roughly 150,000 clones, over 55% of them singletons. Points from the study as a whole: Shortening of TCRB CDR3s, moderate but significant, appeared in all four CD4+ subsets of Type 1 diabetes patients.

Specimen: naive CD4+ T cells from blood. Receptors originate from a man under 40 with type 1 diabetes.

The chain couples TRBV15 to TRBJ2-7; D could derive from TRBD1 or TRBD2 (5 bases each). The CDR3 length is 16 residues. The germline V gene has CDR1 LNHNV and CDR2 YYDKDF (reference sequence). V was cut by 4 bases and J by 2 bases, with 18 bases left in between. The CDR3 spells CATSTRAGRRPYEQYF. DNA for the CDR3: TGTGCCACCAGCACACGAGCAGGGAGAAGGCCCTACGAGCAGTACTTC.

J is TRBJ1-2 and V is TRBV4-3; D is undetermined. This CDR3 has 13 residues. Trimming removed 1 base from V and 8 bases from J, with 11 bases in between. Germline V CDR1 and CDR2: LGHNA, YSLEER. This CDR3 is CASSQANVEGYTF. In DNA, the CDR3 is TGCGCCAGCAGCCAAGCAAACGTGGAAGGCTACACCTTC.

The V call is TRBV5-6, the J call TRBJ1-1; D is undetermined. Germline-derived CDR1 and CDR2 are SGHDT and YYEEEE. The CDR3 loop spans 13 amino acids. Between the trimmed V and J ends, which lost 2 bases and 3 bases, there was a span of 8 bases. CDR3 DNA: TGTGCCAGCAGCTTACAAGGAGACACTGAAGCTTTCTTT. The encoded protein is CASSLQGDTEAFF.

This chain joins TRBV30 and TRBJ1-1, with no clear D. CDR1 GTSNPN and CDR2 SVGIG come from the germline V gene (reference sequence). The V end lost 0 bases, the J end lost 8 bases, and 10 bases lay between the germline ends. The CDR3 loop spans 12 amino acids. CDR3 residues: CAWSVSPGEAFF. The CDR3, as DNA: TGTGCCTGGAGTGTATCACCGGGGGAAGCTTTCTTT.

V and J are TRBV30 and TRBJ2-4, with D unclear. Germline V gene data show CDR1 as GTSNPN and CDR2 as SVGIG (reference sequence). Trimming shortened V by 0 bases and J by 8 bases, and 14 bases separated the two germline ends. This CDR3 is built from 14 residues. The CDR3 bases are TGTGCCTGGAGTGTAATCACAGATGGTGACATTCAGTACTTC. Encoded protein: CAWSVITDGDIQYF.

The rearrangement uses TRBV14 and TRBJ1-1; weak D call: TRBD1 (6 bases). The V end was cut by 4 bases, the J end by 5 bases, with 20 bases between. This CDR3 has 16 residues. Germline V CDR1 and CDR2: SGHDN, FVKESK. CDR3 bases: TGTGCCAGCAGCCTCCAGGTGGGGGCTGGGAGTACTGAAGCTTTCTTT. Translation: CASSLQVGAGSTEAFF.

The rearrangement joins TRBV27 to TRBJ1-1; D call uncertain. Trimming removed 3 bases from V and 2 bases from J, with 10 bases in between. Germline-derived CDR1 and CDR2 are MNHEY and SMNVEV (reference sequence). This CDR3 contains 14 residues. The CDR3 loop is CASSLVRVNTEAFF. The CDR3 coding sequence is TGTGCCAGCAGTTTGGTAAGGGTAAACACTGAAGCTTTCTTT.

The sample holds a few counts of this clone. The genes are TRBV30 and TRBJ1-1; D uncertain. This CDR3 spans 13 amino acids. Trimming removed 3 bases at V and 1 base at J, with 9 bases between. Germline V gene lookup returns CDR1 GTSNPN and CDR2 SVGIG (reference sequence). This CDR3 reads CAWRPPENTEAFF. Here the CDR3 DNA reads TGTGCCTGGAGACCTCCAGAGAACACTGAAGCTTTCTTT.

The chain couples TRBV9 to TRBJ1-2, with 10 nucleotides matching TRBD1. The CDR3 runs 13 residues. V lost 2 bases and J lost 14; bases outside the gene matches: 9. Germline loops: CDR1 SGDLS, CDR2 YYNGEE. CDR3 bases: TGTGCCAGCAGCGTTGTGGGGACAGGGGATATTACCTTC. This gives the protein CASSVVGTGDITF.

The genes are TRBV30 and TRBJ1-4; D gene unclear. Germline V gene lookup returns CDR1 GTSNPN and CDR2 SVGIG (reference sequence). This CDR3 contains 13 residues. Trimming cost V 5 bases and J 0 bases, with 7 bases left between them. The CDR3 region is CAWSETTNEKLFF. The DNA of the CDR3 is TGTGCCTGGTCGGAGACAACTAATGAAAAACTGTTTTTT.

The CDR3 DNA reads TGCAGCGTCTGGGGGACCCTTCCGTACGAGCAGTACTTC. Its translation is CSVWGTLPYEQYF. The chain couples TRBV29-1 to TRBJ2-7; either TRBD1 or TRBD2 may fit D (5 bases each). The V and J ends lost 6 bases and 4 bases respectively, with 16 bases between them. Looked up from germline, CDR1 is SQVTM and CDR2 is ANQGSEA. The CDR3 covers 13 residues.

The chain links TRBV10-2 to TRBJ1-5; D is unclear. The ends were cut back, 7 bases at V and 3 bases at J, with 16 bases in the middle. This CDR3 contains 15 residues. Looked up from germline, CDR1 is WSHSY and CDR2 is SAAADI. The CDR3 region is CASTLSDRDNQPQHF. Here the CDR3 DNA reads TGCGCCAGCACCCTCTCGGACCGTGACAATCAGCCCCAGCATTTT.

This clone was counted only a few times. In DNA, the CDR3 is TGTGCCATCAGTGAGGCGACAGGGGTCGGCTACACCTTC. Translated: CAISEATGVGYTF. This chain uses TRBV10-3 with TRBJ1-2, with 8 bases lining up with TRBD1. Germline CDR1 ENHRY, CDR2 SYGVKD. Trimming at V came to 2 bases and at J to 8 bases, leaving 4 bases not matched to a gene. The length of the CDR3 is 13 residues.

This chain connects TRBV10-3 to TRBJ1-6; TRBD1 is a possible D gene (6 bases). From germline, CDR1 is ENHRY and CDR2 SYGVKD. This CDR3 comprises 15 residues. Trimming took 2 bases from V and 6 from J, leaving 11 bases between them. CDR3 sequence: CAISESRGVNSPLHF. For the CDR3, the DNA is TGTGCCATCAGTGAGAGCAGGGGAGTTAATTCACCCCTCCACTTT.

This clone was observed once. This chain connects TRBV25-1 to TRBJ2-6; D is undetermined. Trimming pared 3 bases from V and 3 bases from J, leaving 3 bases between. This CDR3 has 13 amino acids. Germline V gives CDR1 MGHDK, CDR2 SYGVNS. CDR3 in DNA: TGTGCCAGCAGTGAGGGTGGGGCCAACGTCCTGACTTTC. Amino acids: CASSEGGANVLTF.

The chain employs TRBV4-3 and TRBJ2-5, with 8 bases that match TRBD2. Germline trimming cut 0 bases from V and 1 base from J; bases unmatched to any gene: 1. The V gene's germline CDR1 is LGHNA and CDR2 YSLEER. The CDR3 is made up of 15 amino acids. CDR3 coding DNA: TGCGCCAGCAGCCAAGAACTAGCGGTCCAAGAGACCCAGTACTTC. It translates to CASSQELAVQETQYF.

The chain combines TRBV6-5 with TRBJ2-3; D uncertain. The CDR3 has 11 amino acids. The V end lost 2 bases, the J end lost 13 bases, and 10 bases lay between the germline ends. Germline V gives CDR1 MNHEY, CDR2 SVGAGI. For the CDR3, the DNA is TGTGCCAGCAGTTACGCGGCATTGGAGTATTTT. Its protein product is CASSYAALEYF.